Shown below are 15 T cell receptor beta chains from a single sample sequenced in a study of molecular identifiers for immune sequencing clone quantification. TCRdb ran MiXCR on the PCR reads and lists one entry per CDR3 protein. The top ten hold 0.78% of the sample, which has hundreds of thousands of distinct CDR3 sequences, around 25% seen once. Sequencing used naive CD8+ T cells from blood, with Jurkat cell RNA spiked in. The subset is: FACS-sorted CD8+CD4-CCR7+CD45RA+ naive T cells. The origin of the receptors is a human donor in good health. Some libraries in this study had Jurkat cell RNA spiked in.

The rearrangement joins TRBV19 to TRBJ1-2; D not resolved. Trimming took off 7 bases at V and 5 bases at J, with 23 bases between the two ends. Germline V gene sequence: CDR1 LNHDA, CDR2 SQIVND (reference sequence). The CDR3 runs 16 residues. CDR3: CASTGRQMGFLYGYTF. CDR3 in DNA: TGTGCCAGTACTGGGAGGCAGATGGGATTCCTATATGGCTACACCTTC.

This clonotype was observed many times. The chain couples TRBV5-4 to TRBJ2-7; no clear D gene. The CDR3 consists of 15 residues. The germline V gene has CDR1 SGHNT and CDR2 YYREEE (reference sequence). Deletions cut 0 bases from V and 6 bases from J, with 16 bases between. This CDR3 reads CASSLDGRPRVEQYF. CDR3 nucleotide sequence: TGTGCCAGCAGCTTGGATGGCCGCCCTAGAGTCGAGCAGTACTTC.

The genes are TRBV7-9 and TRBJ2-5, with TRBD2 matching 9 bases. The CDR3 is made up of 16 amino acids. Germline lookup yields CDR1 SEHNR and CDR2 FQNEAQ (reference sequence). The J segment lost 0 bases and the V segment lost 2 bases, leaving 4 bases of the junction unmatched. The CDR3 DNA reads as TGTGCCAGCAGCTTACGGCTAGCGGGGCACCAAGAGACCCAGTACTTC. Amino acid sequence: CASSLRLAGHQETQYF.

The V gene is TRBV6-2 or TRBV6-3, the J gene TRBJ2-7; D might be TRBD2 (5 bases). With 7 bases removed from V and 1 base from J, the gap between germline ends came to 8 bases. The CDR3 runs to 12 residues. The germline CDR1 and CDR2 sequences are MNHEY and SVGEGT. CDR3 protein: CASIGISYEQYF. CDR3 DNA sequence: TGTGCCAGCATCGGGATTTCCTACGAGCAGTACTTC.

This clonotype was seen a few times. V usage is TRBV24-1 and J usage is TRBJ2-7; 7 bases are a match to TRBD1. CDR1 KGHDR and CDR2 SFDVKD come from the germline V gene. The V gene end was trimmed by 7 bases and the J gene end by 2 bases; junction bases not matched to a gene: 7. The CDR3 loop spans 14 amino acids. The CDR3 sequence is CATRVRDSTYEQYF. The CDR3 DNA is TGTGCCACCAGGGTCCGGGACAGTACCTACGAGCAGTACTTC.

In DNA, the CDR3 is TGCGCCAGCAGCCAAGATACCTTCGGGGAGCTGTTTTTT. Protein product: CASSQDTFGELFF. The genes are TRBV4-1 and TRBJ2-2; D remains unclear. V was shortened by 0 bases and J by 7 bases, with 6 bases between the two germline ends. The CDR3 spans 13 residues. CDR1 is MGHRA and CDR2 is YSYEKL in the germline V gene.

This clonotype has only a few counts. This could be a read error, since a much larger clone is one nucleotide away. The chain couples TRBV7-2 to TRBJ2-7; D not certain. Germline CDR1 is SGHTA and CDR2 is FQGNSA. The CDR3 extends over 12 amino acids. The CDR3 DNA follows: TGTGCCAGCAGCTCCCCAAGGTACGGGCAGTACTTC. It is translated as CASSSPRYGQYF.

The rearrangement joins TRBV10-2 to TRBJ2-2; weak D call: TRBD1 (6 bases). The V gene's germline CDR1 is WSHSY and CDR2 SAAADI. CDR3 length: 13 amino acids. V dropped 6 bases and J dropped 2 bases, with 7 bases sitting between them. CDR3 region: CASRDRNTGELFF. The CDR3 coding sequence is TGCGCCAGCAGGGACAGAAACACCGGGGAGCTGTTTTTT.

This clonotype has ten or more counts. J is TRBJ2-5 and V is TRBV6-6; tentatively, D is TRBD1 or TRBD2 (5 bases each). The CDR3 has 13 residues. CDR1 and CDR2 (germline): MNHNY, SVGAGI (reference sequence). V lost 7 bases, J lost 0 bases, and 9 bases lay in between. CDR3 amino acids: CASTLGHQETQYF. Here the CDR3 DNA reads TGTGCCAGCACTCTGGGACACCAAGAGACCCAGTACTTC.

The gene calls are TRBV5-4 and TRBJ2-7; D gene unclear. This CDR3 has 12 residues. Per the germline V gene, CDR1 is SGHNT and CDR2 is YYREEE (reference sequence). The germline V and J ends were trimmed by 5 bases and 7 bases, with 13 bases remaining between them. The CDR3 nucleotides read TGTGCCAGCAGTTTTATCACGGAGGAGCAGTACTTC. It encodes CASSFITEEQYF.

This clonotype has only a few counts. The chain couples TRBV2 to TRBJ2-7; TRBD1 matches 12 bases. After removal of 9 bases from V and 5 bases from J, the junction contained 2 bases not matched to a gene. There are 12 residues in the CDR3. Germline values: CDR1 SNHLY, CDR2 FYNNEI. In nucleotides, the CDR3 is TGTGCCAGGGGACAGGGGGCCCACGAGCAGTACTTC. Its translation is CARGQGAHEQYF.

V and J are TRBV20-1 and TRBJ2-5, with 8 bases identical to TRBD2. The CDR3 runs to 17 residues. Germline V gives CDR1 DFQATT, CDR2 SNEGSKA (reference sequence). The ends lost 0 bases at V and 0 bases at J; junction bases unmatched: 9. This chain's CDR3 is CSAREPGLGTYQETQYF. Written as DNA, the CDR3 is TGCAGTGCTAGAGAACCGGGACTAGGGACCTACCAAGAGACCCAGTACTTC.

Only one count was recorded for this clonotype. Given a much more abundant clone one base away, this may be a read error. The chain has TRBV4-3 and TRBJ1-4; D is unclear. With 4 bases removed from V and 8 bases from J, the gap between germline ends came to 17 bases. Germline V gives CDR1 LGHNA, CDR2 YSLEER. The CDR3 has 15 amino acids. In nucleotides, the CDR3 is TGCGCCAGCAGCCCAGGAACAGTGTACGGAGAAAAACTGTTTTTT. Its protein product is CASSPGTVYGEKLFF.

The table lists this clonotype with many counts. The CDR3 sequence: CASSLPLTGDNPEAFF. For the CDR3, the DNA is TGTGCCAGCAGCTTGCCCTTGACAGGCGACAACCCTGAAGCTTTCTTT. V and J are TRBV5-4 and TRBJ1-1; the D gene is possibly TRBD1 (6 bases). Germline CDR1 reads SGHNT; CDR2 reads YYREEE (reference sequence). CDR3 length equals 16 residues. V lost 1 base, J lost 6 bases, and 19 bases lay in between.

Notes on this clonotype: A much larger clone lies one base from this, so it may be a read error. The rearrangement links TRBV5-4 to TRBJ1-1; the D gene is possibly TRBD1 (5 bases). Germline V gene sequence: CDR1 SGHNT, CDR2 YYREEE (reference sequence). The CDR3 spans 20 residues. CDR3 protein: CASSLGPGGVSGRLNTKAFF. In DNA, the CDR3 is TGTGCCAGCAGCTTGGGTCCAGGTGGGGTATCAGGGAGGTTGAACACTAAAGCTTTCTTT.